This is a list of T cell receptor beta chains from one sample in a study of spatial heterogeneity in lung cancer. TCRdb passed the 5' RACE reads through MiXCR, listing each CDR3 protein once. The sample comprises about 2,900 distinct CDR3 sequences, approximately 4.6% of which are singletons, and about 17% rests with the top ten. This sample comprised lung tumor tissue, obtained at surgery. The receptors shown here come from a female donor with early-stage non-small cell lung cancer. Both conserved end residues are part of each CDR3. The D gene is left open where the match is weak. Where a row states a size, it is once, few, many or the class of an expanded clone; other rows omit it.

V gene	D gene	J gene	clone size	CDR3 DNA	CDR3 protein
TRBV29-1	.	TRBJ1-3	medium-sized	TGCAGCGTTGGCCCGCGGGACTCTGGAAACACCATATATTTT	CSVGPRDSGNTIYF
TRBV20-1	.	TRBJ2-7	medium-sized	TGCAGTGCCCTGGGAACAGGGAGGGACGAGCAGTACTTC	CSALGTGRDEQYF
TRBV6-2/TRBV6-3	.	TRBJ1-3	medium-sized	TGTGCCAGCAGTCCAATCGACAGGACCGACTCTGGAAACACCATATATTTT	CASSPIDRTDSGNTIYF
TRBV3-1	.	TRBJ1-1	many	TGTGCCAGCAGAGGACGAGGGGCAGGCCCGGCGGGAGCTTTCTTT	CASRGRGAGPAGAFF
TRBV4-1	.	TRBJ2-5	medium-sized	TGCGCCAGCAGCCAAACCCTCTTCCAAGAGACCCAGTACTTC	CASSQTLFQETQYF
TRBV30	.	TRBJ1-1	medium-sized	TGTGCCTGGAGGGACCTCCCCGAGAACACTGAAGCTTTCTTT	CAWRDLPENTEAFF
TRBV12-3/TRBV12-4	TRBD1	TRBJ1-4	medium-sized	TGTGCCAGCACCTCCTCGGTCCAGGGGGCAGAAAAACTGTTTTTT	CASTSSVQGAEKLFF
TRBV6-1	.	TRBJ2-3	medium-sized	TGTGCCAGCAGTACAGGTACCACAGATACGCAGTATTTT	CASSTGTTDTQYF
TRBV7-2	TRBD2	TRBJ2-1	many	TGTGCCAGCAGCTCGCCGGGACTAGCGTTTGAGCAGTTCTTC	CASSSPGLAFEQFF
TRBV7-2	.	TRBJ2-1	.	TGTGCCAGCAGCGATAGGAATAGAGGAGTGCGGAATGAGCAGTTCTTC	CASSDRNRGVRNEQFF
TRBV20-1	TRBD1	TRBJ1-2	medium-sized	TGCAGCGCGCTGGATCGGACAGGGGGCATCTATGGCTACACCTTC	CSALDRTGGIYGYTF
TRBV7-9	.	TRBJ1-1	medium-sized	TGTGCCAGCAGCTTGACCATGAACACTGAAGCTTTCTTT	CASSLTMNTEAFF
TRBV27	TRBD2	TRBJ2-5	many	TGTGCCAGCAGAGGACTAGCGGGGGGCGAGGAGACCCAGTACTTC	CASRGLAGGEETQYF
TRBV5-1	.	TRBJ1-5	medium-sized	TGCGCCAGCAGCAAAAACACCACAGGGTTCGGTCAGCCCCAGCATTTT	CASSKNTTGFGQPQHF
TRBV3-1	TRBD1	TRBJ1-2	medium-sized	TGTGCCAGCAGCCGACAGGGTTCTGATAGGTATGGCTACACCTTC	CASSRQGSDRYGYTF
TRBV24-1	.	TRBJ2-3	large	TGTGCCACCAGTGATGCTGGCACAGATACGCAGTATTTT	CATSDAGTDTQYF
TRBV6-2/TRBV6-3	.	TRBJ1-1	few	TGTGCCAGCAATCTCCAGGGTTCCACTGAAGCTTTCTTT	CASNLQGSTEAFF
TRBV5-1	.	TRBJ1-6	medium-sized	TGCGCCTCAGCTGGCACCGAGAATTCACCCCTCCACTTT	CASAGTENSPLHF
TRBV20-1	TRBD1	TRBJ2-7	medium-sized	TGCAGTGCTAGAATAGACAGGGACTACGAGCAGTACTTC	CSARIDRDYEQYF
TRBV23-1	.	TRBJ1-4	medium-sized	TGCGCCAGCAGTCAATCAAACATCTCAACTAATGAAAAACTGTTTTTT	CASSQSNISTNEKLFF
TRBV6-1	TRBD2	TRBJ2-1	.	TGTGCCAGCAGGTCCGGGACTAGCGGGGGGGGGTCTTACAATGAGCAGTTCTTC	CASRSGTSGGGSYNEQFF
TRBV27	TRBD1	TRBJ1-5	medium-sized	TGTGCCAGCAGTTTCCGGACAGGAAGTCAGCCCCAGCATTTT	CASSFRTGSQPQHF